The 18 T cell receptor beta chains below come from one sample, sequenced in a study of T cell repertoires in cytomegalovirus infection. Each CDR3 protein gets one entry after TCRdb re-called the reads with MiXCR. Of roughly 320,000 distinct CDR3 sequences in the sample, about 9.1% were seen once. The material sequenced was PBMCs. The receptors originated from a human donor in good health (CMV status not recorded). Some clones in this sample may be carry-over from other donors' samples.

In this sample, this clonotype turned up many times. The chain uses TRBV7-3 and TRBJ2-1; TRBD2 matches 12 bases. V shed 2 bases and J 10 bases; nucleotides not matched to a gene: 9. CDR1 and CDR2 (germline): SGHTA, FQGTGA. The CDR3 runs to 16 residues. The CDR3 region is CASSLGISSGGAEQFF. In DNA form, the CDR3 reads TGTGCCAGCAGCTTAGGAATATCTAGCGGGGGGGCGGAGCAGTTCTTC.

This clonotype was recorded many times. The genes are TRBV7-4 and TRBJ1-4; D call uncertain. The CDR3 is made up of 15 amino acids. Trimming cost V 2 bases and J 0 bases, with 7 bases left between them. Germline-derived CDR1 and CDR2 are SGHVT and SQSDAQ. In nucleotides, the CDR3 is TGTGCCAGCAGCTTATACGGACCAACTAATGAAAAACTGTTTTTT. It specifies CASSLYGPTNEKLFF.

This clonotype was observed at least ten times. The gene calls are TRBV5-6 and TRBJ2-6, with a weak D call TRBD2 (7 bases). The CDR3 consists of 18 residues. V was trimmed by 3 bases and J by 0 bases, leaving 16 bases between them. Germline V gives CDR1 SGHDT, CDR2 YYEEEE. DNA of the CDR3: TGTGCCAGCAGCTGGGGGGGGCCCTTCTTCTCTGGGGCCAACGTCCTGACTTTC. This codes for CASSWGGPFFSGANVLTF.

This clonotype was recorded many times. This rearrangement joins TRBV7-9 to TRBJ1-2; D is uncertain. The CDR3 length is 13 residues. The V gene lost 3 bases and the J gene lost 2 bases, with 7 bases spanning the gap. Per the germline V gene, CDR1 is SEHNR and CDR2 is FQNEAQ (reference sequence). The DNA of the CDR3 is TGTGCCAGCAGCTTTACGGGAAACTATGGCTACACCTTC. Its translation: CASSFTGNYGYTF.

This clonotype was recorded many times. CDR3 protein: CASSPGTGYEQYF. The CDR3 DNA reads as TGTGCCAGCAGCCCTGGGACTGGCTACGAGCAGTACTTC. The V call is TRBV7-6, the J call TRBJ2-7, with TRBD2 as a possible D gene (6 bases). Germline lookup yields CDR1 SGHVS and CDR2 FNYEAQ. This CDR3 has 13 amino acids. V gave up 5 bases and J gave up 3 bases, with 11 bases separating them.

This clonotype was found a few times. The chain couples TRBV12-3 or TRBV12-4 to TRBJ1-4; D is ambiguous. This CDR3 has 18 residues. The V and J ends lost 3 bases and 2 bases respectively, with 19 bases between them. CDR3 loop: CASSLTNFVGATNEKLFF. The CDR3 region has the DNA TGTGCCAGCAGTTTGACGAATTTTGTGGGCGCCACTAATGAAAAACTGTTTTTT.

The chain recombines TRBV20-1 with TRBJ2-3; possibly TRBD1 for D (6 bases). V was shortened by 5 bases and J by 1 base, with 19 bases between the two germline ends. There are 16 residues in the CDR3. The V gene's germline CDR1 is DFQATT and CDR2 SNEGSKA (reference sequence). The CDR3 is CSALALGGLRTDTQYF. In nucleotides, the CDR3 is TGCAGTGCTCTAGCCCTTGGGGGCCTTCGCACAGATACGCAGTATTTT.

This clonotype came up many times. The chain couples TRBV28 to TRBJ1-5; D call uncertain. V gave up 4 bases and J gave up 3 bases, with 13 bases separating them. CDR3 length: 15 amino acids. Germline CDR1 MDHEN, CDR2 SYDVKM. The CDR3 loop is CASSSGDRVNQPQHF. DNA of the CDR3: TGTGCCAGCAGTTCCGGGGATAGGGTCAATCAGCCCCAGCATTTT. The full variable domain, rest sourced from reference TRBV28 and TRBJ1-5, is DVKVTQSSRYLVKRTGEKVFLECVQDMDHENMFWYRQDPGLGLRLIYFSYDVKMKEKGDIPEGYSVSREKKERFSLILESASTNQTSMYLCASSSGDRVNQPQHFGDGTRLSIL.

This clonotype was seen many times. This chain uses TRBV20-1 with TRBJ1-6; 7 bases map to TRBD1. The V gene's germline CDR1 is DFQATT and CDR2 SNEGSKA (reference sequence). The CDR3 has 15 residues. V was pared by 2 bases and J by 5 bases, with 6 bases of the junction left unmatched. This CDR3 reads CSARRQGTDNSPLHF. CDR3 nucleotide sequence: TGCAGTGCTAGAAGACAGGGTACCGATAATTCACCCCTCCACTTT.

There are many counts of this clonotype. The gene calls are TRBV7-9 and TRBJ1-4; no firm D call. V lost 1 base and J 1 base, leaving 13 bases between the germline ends. The germline gives CDR1 SEHNR, CDR2 FQNEAQ (reference sequence). This CDR3 spans 17 amino acids. CDR3 coding DNA: TGTGCCAGCAGCTTAGGAGGATCAAGGGTAACTAATGAAAAACTGTTTTTT. Its protein is CASSLGGSRVTNEKLFF.

J is TRBJ1-1 and V is TRBV18, with D possibly being TRBD1 (6 bases). V was clipped by 8 bases and J by 7 bases, with 20 bases between them. In germline, CDR1 is KGHSH, CDR2 LQKENI. This CDR3 spans 14 amino acids. CDR3 DNA: TGTGCCAGCGACAGGAGGGCAGGGCGGGTTGAAGCTTTCTTT. Translation gives CASDRRAGRVEAFF.

This clonotype appeared many times. The V gene is TRBV5-4, the J gene TRBJ2-5; 9 bases align to TRBD2. The J segment lost 5 bases and the V segment lost 3 bases, leaving 14 bases of the junction unmatched. CDR1 is SGHNT, CDR2 YYREEE, per germline (reference sequence). CDR3 length: 17 residues. Here the CDR3 reads CASSSDLLRGGRETQYF. The CDR3 DNA sequence: TGTGCCAGCAGCTCTGACCTTCTGCGGGGGGGCAGGGAGACCCAGTACTTC.

At least ten counts were recorded for this clonotype. This chain connects TRBV6-6 to TRBJ2-1, with D unresolved. The CDR3 covers 17 residues. Germline CDR1 is MNHNY and CDR2 is SVGAGI (reference sequence). V lost 0 bases, J lost 6 bases, and 18 bases lay in between. The CDR3 loop reads CASSYSSGPRPGNEQFF. CDR3 nucleotide sequence: TGTGCCAGCAGTTACTCGAGTGGTCCTAGACCTGGCAATGAGCAGTTCTTC.

This clonotype was seen many times. The chain uses TRBV7-2 and TRBJ1-1; D is ambiguous. The CDR3 runs to 15 residues. Trimming stripped 5 bases from V and 5 bases from J, with 18 bases between. Germline V gene lookup returns CDR1 SGHTA and CDR2 FQGNSA. The CDR3 region has the DNA TGTGCCAGCAGCCCAATTGCGGTCGGGGAAACTGAAGCTTTCTTT. It encodes CASSPIAVGETEAFF.

Comment on this clonotype: One end of the junction fails to match germline, which may point to a read error. V is TRBV15 and J is TRBJ2-1, with D possibly being TRBD1 (5 bases). Germline V gene sequence: CDR1 LNHNV, CDR2 YYDKDF (reference sequence). The CDR3 totals 14 residues. This chain's CDR3 is CATSREGDYNERFF. The CDR3 DNA sequence: TGTGCCACCAGCAGAGAAGGGGATTACAATGAGCGGTTCTTC.

There are many counts of this clonotype. The J gene is TRBJ2-6, the V gene TRBV29-1, with D possibly being TRBD2 (5 bases). This CDR3 comprises 13 residues. V shed 3 bases and J shed 4 bases, with 7 bases lying between them. Germline V gene sequence: CDR1 SQVTM, CDR2 ANQGSEA. CDR3 DNA: TGCAGCGTTGATGGCGGGGGGGCCAACGTCCTGACTTTC. Translated, it gives CSVDGGGANVLTF.

This chain links TRBV10-3 with TRBJ2-3; possibly TRBD2 for D (5 bases). Germline CDR1 is ENHRY and CDR2 is SYGVKD. Trimming left V 8 bases short and J 0 bases short, with 12 bases between. The CDR3 is made up of 14 amino acids. This CDR3 reads CAIGGEGSTDTQYF. For the CDR3, the DNA is TGTGCCATCGGAGGCGAGGGTAGCACAGATACGCAGTATTTT.

The chain is built from TRBV2 and TRBJ1-3; no reliable D call. Per germline, CDR1 SNHLY and CDR2 FYNNEI. This CDR3 region has 12 residues. Trimming removed 3 bases from V and 3 bases from J, with 3 bases in between. CDR3 DNA sequence: TGTGCCAGCAGTGACAGTGGAAACACCATATATTTT. It is translated as CASSDSGNTIYF.